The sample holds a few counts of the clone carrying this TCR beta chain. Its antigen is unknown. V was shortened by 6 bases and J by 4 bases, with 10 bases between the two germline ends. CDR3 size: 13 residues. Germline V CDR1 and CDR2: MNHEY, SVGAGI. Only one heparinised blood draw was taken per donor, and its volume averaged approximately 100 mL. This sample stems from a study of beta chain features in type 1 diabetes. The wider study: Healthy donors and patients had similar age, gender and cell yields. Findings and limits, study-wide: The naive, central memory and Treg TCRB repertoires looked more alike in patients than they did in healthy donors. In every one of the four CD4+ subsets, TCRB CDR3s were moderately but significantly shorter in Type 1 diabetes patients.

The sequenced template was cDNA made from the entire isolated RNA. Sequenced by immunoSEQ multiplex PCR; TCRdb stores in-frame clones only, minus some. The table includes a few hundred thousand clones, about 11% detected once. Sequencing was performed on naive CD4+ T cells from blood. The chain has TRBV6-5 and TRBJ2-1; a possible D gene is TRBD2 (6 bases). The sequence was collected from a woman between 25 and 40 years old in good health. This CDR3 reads CASRLAGYNEQFF. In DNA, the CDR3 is TGTGCCAGCAGACTAGCCGGTTACAATGAGCAGTTCTTC.